This T cell receptor beta chain was sequenced during a study of T cell responses to AZD1222 COVID-19 vaccine. Study-wide results and limits: Two AZD1222 doses significantly raised spike-specific TCR breadth and depth over controls.

The sample holds one count of this clone. Its antigen remains unidentified. The length of the CDR3 is 13 residues. The ends lost 4 bases at V and 1 base at J; junction bases unmatched: 0. Germline CDR1 is MGHDK and CDR2 is SYGVNS. Libraries were prepared by immunoSEQ multiplex PCR; TCRdb keeps only in-frame clonotypes and omits some of them. The profile shows more than 100,000 clones, about nine tenths of them singletons. This sequence joins TRBV25-1 and TRBJ1-1; 7 bases align to TRBD1. The receptor was isolated from an adult in good health. The sequenced sample was peripheral blood, obtained on day 0 of AZD1222 vaccination. CDR3 nucleotides: TGTGCCAGCAGTGGACAGGGGAACACTGAAGCTTTCTTT. Protein product: CASSGQGNTEAFF.